This TCR beta chain was observed in a study of blood T cell repertoires in COVID-19. Across the study: The analysed material was cDNA or gDNA that came from T cells, B-cell-depleted T cells, or PBMCs.

Germline V lookup: CDR1 LNHDA, CDR2 SQIVND (reference sequence). The V end was cut by 8 bases, the J end by 3 bases, with 13 bases between. The CDR3 is 13 residues long. Data came from immunoSEQ multiplex PCR; TCRdb stores just in-frame clones and leaves some out. Of 53,000 or so clones listed, just over 85% are singletons. This receptor was identified in a man aged 65-85 years with active COVID-19. The sample comprised peripheral blood. The chain combines TRBV19 with TRBJ1-1, with no clear D. The CDR3 nucleotides read TGTGCCAGTGGGGAGGCCCTTGACACTGAAGCTTTCTTT. It yields the protein CASGEALDTEAFF.